Below, 15 T cell receptor beta chains from the same sample are listed, as sequenced in a study of T cell responses to AZD1222 COVID-19 vaccine. Sequenced by immunoSEQ multiplex PCR; TCRdb stores in-frame clones only, minus some. The sample holds about 120,000 clones, 85% to 95% seen once. The specimen was peripheral blood, collected 28 days after the second AZD1222 dose. All receptors derive from an adult who received the AZD1222 COVID-19 vaccine.

The sample holds one count of this clone. The rearrangement uses TRBV19 and TRBJ1-1, with D maybe TRBD1 (5 bases). CDR3 size: 14 residues. V gave up 6 bases and J gave up 3 bases, with 14 bases separating them. Germline loops: CDR1 LNHDA, CDR2 SQIVND (reference sequence). DNA for the CDR3: TGTGCCAGTAGCATGGTAGGGGCGGACACTGAAGCTTTCTTT. Protein product: CASSMVGADTEAFF.

The rearrangement links TRBV18 to TRBJ1-4; D not certain. V lost 1 base, J lost 5 bases, and 14 bases lay in between. Germline V lookup: CDR1 KGHSH, CDR2 LQKENI. The CDR3 has 16 residues. The chain's CDR3 is CASSPQGTAANEKLFF. As DNA, the CDR3 is TGTGCCAGCTCACCACAGGGAACTGCCGCCAATGAAAAACTGTTTTTT.

The V and J genes are TRBV19 and TRBJ1-2; TRBD1 matches 7 bases. Germline V gives CDR1 LNHDA, CDR2 SQIVND (reference sequence). Germline trimming cut 3 bases from V and 5 bases from J; bases unmatched to any gene: 15. This CDR3 spans 17 amino acids. In nucleotides, the CDR3 is TGTGCCAGTAGTATTAGGGTGAGGAGGGGGCTTAGATATGGCTACACCTTC. It codes for CASSIRVRRGLRYGYTF.

The V gene is TRBV6-5, the J gene TRBJ1-6; no reliable D call. The CDR3 is 14 amino acids. Per germline, CDR1 MNHEY and CDR2 SVGAGI. Deletions cut 6 bases from V and 5 bases from J, with 11 bases between. The CDR3: CASRREMNNSPLHF. In DNA form, the CDR3 reads TGTGCCAGCAGACGGGAGATGAATAATTCACCCCTCCACTTT.

The chain has TRBV7-9 and TRBJ2-1; D possibly corresponds to TRBD1 (5 bases). V dropped 1 base and J dropped 7 bases, with 8 bases sitting between them. From germline, CDR1 is SEHNR and CDR2 FQNEAQ (reference sequence). CDR3 length equals 13 residues. The CDR3 DNA reads TGTGCCAGCAGCTTAGAGGGGTGGAATGAGCAGTTCTTC. Translating gives CASSLEGWNEQFF.

The genes are TRBV20-1 and TRBJ2-1; 12 bases are shared with TRBD2. Losses at the gene ends were 3 bases for V and 2 bases for J; bases not matched to a gene: 11. Germline values: CDR1 DFQATT, CDR2 SNEGSKA (reference sequence). The CDR3 is 18 amino acids. The CDR3 nucleotides read TGCAGTGCTAGTGCACTAGCGGGAGGTGGGGGTACCTACAATGAGCAGTTCTTC. Residues: CSASALAGGGGTYNEQFF.

V and J are TRBV27 and TRBJ1-2, with D perhaps TRBD1 (5 bases). Trimming removed 0 bases at V and 7 bases at J, with 15 bases between. The germline gives CDR1 MNHEY, CDR2 SMNVEV (reference sequence). The CDR3 runs 15 residues. The CDR3 nucleotides are TGTGCCAGCAGTTTATCATGGGGCGCTCCTGGTGGCTACACCTTC. The encoded protein is CASSLSWGAPGGYTF.

This chain connects TRBV5-4 to TRBJ2-7; 9 positions match TRBD1. Germline loops: CDR1 SGHNT, CDR2 YYREEE (reference sequence). J was trimmed by 0 bases and V by 3 bases; bases with no gene match: 4. The CDR3 has 15 residues. CDR3 protein: CASSWGTGSSYEQYF. The CDR3 DNA reads as TGTGCCAGCAGCTGGGGGACAGGGAGCTCCTACGAGCAGTACTTC.

The chain combines TRBV6-5 with TRBJ2-7; possible D gene TRBD1, 6 bases. V was cut by 2 bases and J by 0 bases, with 8 bases left in between. The CDR3 runs 14 residues. Germline CDR1 reads MNHEY; CDR2 reads SVGAGI. As DNA, the CDR3 is TGTGCCAGCAGTTACGGGACACCCTCCTACGAGCAGTACTTC. Amino acids: CASSYGTPSYEQYF.

The genes are TRBV7-9 and TRBJ2-2; 8 nucleotides align to TRBD2. From germline, CDR1 is SEHNR and CDR2 FQNEAQ (reference sequence). The CDR3 length is 16 residues. V was pared by 5 bases and J by 5 bases, with 10 bases of the junction left unmatched. CDR3 bases: TGTGCCAGCAGCCCCCCGCTAGCGGGTGGGACCGGGGAGCTGTTTTTT. Protein product: CASSPPLAGGTGELFF.

Details on this clone: A junction boundary mismatches the germline segment, possibly from a read error. V usage is TRBV3-1 (or the pseudogene TRBV3-2) and J usage is TRBJ2-1; 11 bases are shared with TRBD2. The CDR3 has 17 residues. Germline V gene lookup returns CDR1 LGHDT and CDR2 YNNKEL (reference sequence). The CDR3 DNA reads as TGTGCCAGGAGCCTAGGGGAAACTAGCGGGAGCCGGAATGAGCAGTTCTTC. The encoded protein is CARSLGETSGSRNEQFF.

The V and J genes are TRBV7-8 and TRBJ1-2; the match to TRBD1 covers 9 bases. Losses at the gene ends were 1 base for V and 4 bases for J; bases not matched to a gene: 7. Germline values: CDR1 SGHVS, CDR2 FQNEAQ. This CDR3 spans 16 amino acids. The CDR3 bases are TGTGCCAGCAGCTTAGTCGCGACAGGGGGAGGCTATGGCTACACCTTC. It specifies CASSLVATGGGYGYTF.

The rearrangement joins TRBV24-1 to TRBJ1-3; D gene uncertain. CDR3 length: 12 residues. Deletions cut 7 bases from V and 0 bases from J, with 3 bases between. The germline CDR1 and CDR2 sequences are KGHDR and SFDVKD. The CDR3: CATRISGNTIYF. CDR3 nucleotides: TGTGCCACCAGGATCTCTGGAAACACCATATATTTT.

CDR3 in DNA: TGCAGTGCTAGTTCCAGGGGGAGGAGTAACACCGGGGAGCTGTTTTTT. Translation gives CSASSRGRSNTGELFF. This sequence joins TRBV20-1 and TRBJ2-2; D may be TRBD1 (7 bases). Trimming removed 3 bases from V and 2 bases from J, with 16 bases in between. This CDR3 is built from 16 residues. Germline-derived CDR1 and CDR2 are DFQATT and SNEGSKA (reference sequence).

The rearrangement joins TRBV5-6 to TRBJ2-7; D might be TRBD2 (5 bases). The germline gives CDR1 SGHDT, CDR2 YYEEEE. The CDR3 sequence is 15 residues long. Trimming cost V 4 bases and J 1 base, with 15 bases left between them. CDR3 protein: CASSPTGVTSYEQYF. The CDR3 region has the DNA TGTGCCAGCAGCCCAACCGGGGTCACGTCCTACGAGCAGTACTTC.